The sequence of this T cell receptor beta chain was determined in a study of T cell repertoires in cytomegalovirus infection (dated by TCRdb to 2018 to 2020). Concerning the study at large: Donor HLA type was relevant to the analysis, because carriage of CMV infection together with the matching HLA type was indicated by public TCR beta signatures. Here is what the overall study found, with its caveats: Cumulative frequency of public TCR beta family members discriminated carriers of CMV infection plus the relevant HLA type in this cohort and an independent approximately 400-donor cohort. The ex vivo response was dominated by HLA-C-restricted CMV-specific TCR beta clonotypes, which also provided the single most frequent clonotype in two of eight donors.

Sequencing relied on an Illumina HiSeq 1500. TCRdb reanalyzed the raw reads on its own, using fastp at Q25 for trimming and MiXCR for clone calling, and kept in-frame beta chains. CDR3 protein sequences are deduplicated, and each keeps its most common genes and DNA. The sample contains some 320,000 distinct CDR3 sequences, more than 9% of them found a single time. The leading ten clones occupy 3.5% to 4.5% of the sample. Relative to germline, V is missing 2 bases and J is missing 0 bases, with 11 bases of the junction outside any gene match. The CDR3 numbers 17 residues from cysteine through phenylalanine. The read is trimmed to its CDR3 DNA, 51 bases read in frame from base 1. CDR1 and CDR2 were assigned from the germline V gene (reference sequence) as DFQATT and SNEGSKA. This clonotype was seen more than once but under ten times. The antigen it binds to is not known. The input lacks base qualities; no much larger clone sits a single base away.

Sequencing used PBMCs. This TCR was sampled from a human donor in good health (CMV status not recorded). Some clones in this sample may be carry-over from other donors' samples. Recombination joined TRBV20-1 with TRBJ2-7, with TRBD2 identical over 9 junction bases. The CDR3 in this case is CSARRGRLAVSSYEQYF. The nucleotides read TGCAGTGCTAGAAGAGGTAGACTAGCGGTTAGCTCCTACGAGCAGTACTTC.